Detailed here is one T cell receptor beta chain. TCRdb keeps only in-frame clones here, not all; method: immunoSEQ multiplex PCR. The data show approximately 200,000 clones, about 88% seen once. Participants came from about 23 US areas, aged about 18 to 89 years. Cohorts were assigned according to the clinical history that participants reported. People in the exposed group encountered a COVID-19 case within 2 weeks before entering the study. The source of the sample is a study of blood T cell repertoires in COVID-19. Turning to the study itself: Specimens from acute and convalescent COVID-19 originated in the United States, Italy and Spain.

CDR3 size: 16 residues. CDR1 is PRHDT and CDR2 is FYEKMQ in the germline V gene (reference sequence). V was pared by 0 bases and J by 5 bases, with 8 bases of the junction left unmatched. V gene TRBV13 combines with J gene TRBJ1-2, with TRBD1 matching over 8 bases. The sample was PBMCs or T cells enriched from blood (not recorded which). The clonotype comes from a woman aged 25 to 45 who had been exposed to COVID-19. In DNA, the CDR3 is TGTGCCAGCAGCTTAGGCGACAGGGGCAATTGGTATGGCTACACCTTC. It codes for CASSLGDRGNWYGYTF.